The 21 T cell receptor beta chains presented below share a single source sample, sequenced in a study of OX40 agonist ivuxolimab in advanced cancers. Sequencing was performed with immunoSEQ multiplex PCR; in TCRdb, only in-frame clones are kept and a portion is missing. Of approximately 70,000 clones in the sample, 87% were seen once. The sequences come from CD4+ or CD8+ T cells sorted from blood, collected in a trial of the OX40 agonist ivuxolimab. All receptors come from an adult with an advanced solid tumor such as melanoma, head and neck, liver or kidney cancer.

The chain has TRBV4-1 and TRBJ1-5; D not certain. V was clipped by 0 bases and J by 2 bases, with 11 bases between them. The CDR3 contains 16 residues. CDR1 MGHRA and CDR2 YSYEKL come from the germline V gene. CDR3: CASSQDSRLGNQPQHF. Written as DNA, the CDR3 is TGCGCCAGCAGCCAAGATAGCAGGTTGGGCAATCAGCCCCAGCATTTT.

This clone was counted once. The genes are TRBV5-1 and TRBJ2-5; D is possibly TRBD1 (6 bases). The CDR3 has 15 amino acids. Germline-derived CDR1 and CDR2 are SGHRS and YFSETQ. V lost 4 bases, J lost 1 base, and 14 bases lay in between. CDR3 sequence (DNA): TGCGCCAGCAGCCCCTTGGGGGCCCCCCAAGAGACCCAGTACTTC. Encoded protein: CASSPLGAPQETQYF.

The chain links TRBV7-6 to TRBJ2-2, with no clear D. This CDR3 spans 13 amino acids. Per the germline V gene, CDR1 is SGHVS and CDR2 is FNYEAQ. V lost 5 bases, J lost 2 bases, and 6 bases lay in between. This CDR3 is CASSHRNTGELFF. The CDR3, as DNA: TGTGCCAGCAGCCACAGAAACACCGGGGAGCTGTTTTTT.

The V and J genes are TRBV9 and TRBJ2-3; 11 nucleotides line up with TRBD2. The CDR3 consists of 19 residues. With 3 bases clipped from V and 9 bases from J, the junction kept 21 bases outside the gene matches. Germline CDR1 and CDR2: SGDLS and YYNGEE. This chain's CDR3 is CASSGGGTGGSGRADTQYF. The CDR3 coding sequence is TGTGCCAGCAGCGGGGGGGGCACAGGTGGTAGCGGGAGGGCCGACACGCAGTATTTT.

V and J are TRBV5-1 and TRBJ1-4; D is unclear. The CDR3 extends over 15 amino acids. From germline, CDR1 is SGHRS and CDR2 YFSETQ. The V end lost 5 bases, the J end lost 0 bases, and 11 bases lay between the germline ends. CDR3 protein: CASSQDYATNEKLFF. The CDR3 DNA follows: TGCGCCAGCAGTCAAGACTATGCAACTAATGAAAAACTGTTTTTT.

J is TRBJ1-6 and V is TRBV30, with D tentatively TRBD1 (5 bases). V gave up 3 bases and J gave up 2 bases, with 17 bases separating them. This CDR3 comprises 17 residues. Germline V gene sequence: CDR1 GTSNPN, CDR2 SVGIG (reference sequence). The CDR3 protein is CAWRPGGTLTYNSPLHF. The CDR3, as DNA: TGTGCCTGGAGGCCGGGCGGGACCCTCACCTATAATTCACCCCTCCACTTT.

This chain's CDR3 is CAISQWSGTGANVLTF. In DNA form, the CDR3 reads TGTGCCATCAGCCAATGGTCCGGGACTGGGGCCAACGTCCTGACTTTC. This chain links TRBV10-3 with TRBJ2-6; maybe TRBD2 (5 bases). The CDR3 is 16 residues long. Germline-derived CDR1 and CDR2 are ENHRY and SYGVKD. V lost 6 bases to trimming and J lost 2 bases, with 14 bases between them.

Here the CDR3 reads CASSAAALARGGGELFF. The CDR3 region has the DNA TGTGCCAGTAGTGCAGCAGCACTAGCGAGAGGGGGCGGGGAGCTGTTTTTT. The J gene is TRBJ2-2, the V gene TRBV19; a possible D gene is TRBD2 (7 bases). The CDR3 covers 17 residues. CDR1 and CDR2 from the germline V gene are LNHDA and SQIVND (reference sequence). V shed 5 bases and J shed 7 bases, with 23 bases lying between them.

The rearrangement joins TRBV7-9 to TRBJ2-3, with D possibly being TRBD2 (5 bases). This CDR3 is built from 13 residues. Germline V gene lookup returns CDR1 SEHNR and CDR2 FQNEAQ (reference sequence). The germline V and J ends were trimmed by 3 bases and 6 bases, with 10 bases remaining between them. In nucleotides, the CDR3 is TGTGCCAGCAGCTTGAGGGTTGACGATACGCAGTATTTT. This gives the protein CASSLRVDDTQYF. Using reference TRBV7-9 and TRBJ2-3 for the parts outside the CDR3, the full variable domain is DTGVSQNPRHKITKRGQNVTFRCDPISEHNRLYWYRQTLGQGPEFLTYFQNEAQLEKSRLLSDRFSAERPKGSFSTLEIQRTEQGDSAMYLCASSLRVDDTQYFGPGTRLTVL.

This chain joins TRBV11-2 and TRBJ1-3; 7 bases are a match to TRBD1. Trimming cost V 4 bases and J 4 bases; bases outside gene matches: 1. CDR1 SGHAT and CDR2 FQNNGV come from the germline V gene. The CDR3 extends over 13 amino acids. The CDR3 bases are TGTGCCAGCAGCTCGGGACAGGGAAACACCATATATTTT. Residues: CASSSGQGNTIYF.

This chain joins TRBV19 and TRBJ2-7, with D possibly TRBD2 on 5 matching bases. V lost 1 base, J lost 8 bases, and 6 bases lay in between. Germline CDR1 LNHDA, CDR2 SQIVND (reference sequence). The CDR3 extends over 11 amino acids. The CDR3 here is CASSIGEKQYF. The CDR3 nucleotides are TGTGCCAGTAGTATAGGGGAGAAGCAGTACTTC.

This sequence joins TRBV7-3 and TRBJ2-5; the D gene is possibly TRBD1 (6 bases). V was pared by 4 bases and J by 4 bases, with 16 bases between. Germline CDR1 is SGHTA and CDR2 is FQGTGA. CDR3 size: 15 residues. The CDR3 loop is CASSSKGDLGETQYF. CDR3 nucleotide sequence: TGTGCCAGCAGCTCCAAGGGGGATTTGGGAGAGACCCAGTACTTC.

J is TRBJ1-2 and V is TRBV18; 12 bases map to TRBD1. The CDR3 consists of 15 residues. CDR1 is KGHSH, CDR2 LQKENI, per germline. J was trimmed by 6 bases and V by 2 bases; bases with no gene match: 4. Here the CDR3 DNA reads TGTGCCAGCTCACCATTCGGGACAGGGGGCGATGGCTACACCTTC. Protein sequence: CASSPFGTGGDGYTF.

The chain is built from TRBV19 and TRBJ1-2; the match to TRBD1 covers 7 bases. Per the germline V gene, CDR1 is LNHDA and CDR2 is SQIVND (reference sequence). The V and J ends lost 4 bases and 2 bases, in that order; junction bases with no gene match: 1. CDR3 length: 13 amino acids. Written as DNA, the CDR3 is TGTGCCAGTAGTAGGGACAGAAACTATGGCTACACCTTC. This encodes CASSRDRNYGYTF.

The table lists this clone with a count of one. This chain connects TRBV2 to TRBJ2-3; tentatively, D is TRBD2 (5 bases). Germline loops: CDR1 SNHLY, CDR2 FYNNEI. There are 13 residues in the CDR3. V lost 4 bases and J 11 bases, leaving 16 bases between the germline ends. CDR3 loop: CASSVSGFYGQYF. The CDR3 DNA reads as TGTGCCAGCAGTGTTTCGGGGTTTTATGGGCAGTATTTT.

This chain connects TRBV29-1 to TRBJ1-6; tentative D call: TRBD1 (5 bases). CDR3 length: 13 amino acids. Germline values: CDR1 SQVTM, CDR2 ANQGSEA. V lost 7 bases and J 7 bases, leaving 14 bases between the germline ends. CDR3 DNA sequence: TGCAGCGCCGCCGACAGAGAAAATTCACCCCTCCACTTT. Its translation is CSAADRENSPLHF.

The rearrangement links TRBV6-5 to TRBJ2-7; D is undetermined. The CDR3 has 12 residues. Per germline, CDR1 MNHEY and CDR2 SVGAGI. The germline V and J ends were trimmed by 8 bases and 2 bases, with 10 bases remaining between them. CDR3 sequence: CASGGTPYEQYF. The CDR3, as DNA: TGTGCCAGCGGTGGTACCCCCTACGAGCAGTACTTC.

The CDR3 sequence: CASSEASRGATDTQYF. The CDR3 coding sequence is TGTGCCAGCAGTGAAGCGTCCAGGGGCGCCACAGATACGCAGTATTTT. V is TRBV2 and J is TRBJ2-3; the D gene is possibly TRBD1 (6 bases). The CDR3 length is 16 residues. V was trimmed by 0 bases and J by 2 bases, leaving 12 bases between them. Germline CDR1 and CDR2: SNHLY and FYNNEI.

The chain has TRBV11-2 and TRBJ1-1; D might be TRBD1 (6 bases). The CDR3 has 14 residues. V gave up 6 bases and J gave up 10 bases, with 21 bases separating them. Looked up from germline, CDR1 is SGHAT and CDR2 is FQNNGV. The CDR3 DNA reads TGTGCCAGCAGATCCGCGCGGGGGCAGTCCCCAGCTTTCTTT. Protein sequence: CASRSARGQSPAFF.

This chain links TRBV7-2 with TRBJ2-7; D not certain. The CDR3 spans 13 residues. Trimming stripped 2 bases from V and 7 bases from J, with 12 bases between. Germline V gene lookup returns CDR1 SGHTA and CDR2 FQGNSA. CDR3 protein: CASSLSRTREQYF. The CDR3 DNA sequence: TGTGCCAGCAGCTTATCACGAACGCGTGAGCAGTACTTC.

The chain couples TRBV4-2 to TRBJ1-5, with 7 positions matching TRBD1. Trimming removed 2 bases from V and 0 bases from J; junction bases left unmatched: 16. This CDR3 region has 20 residues. Germline loops: CDR1 LGHNA, CDR2 YNFKEQ. CDR3: CASSQKVLGQGGYSNQPQHF. CDR3 nucleotides: TGTGCCAGCAGCCAAAAGGTATTGGGGCAGGGGGGATATAGCAATCAGCCCCAGCATTTT.